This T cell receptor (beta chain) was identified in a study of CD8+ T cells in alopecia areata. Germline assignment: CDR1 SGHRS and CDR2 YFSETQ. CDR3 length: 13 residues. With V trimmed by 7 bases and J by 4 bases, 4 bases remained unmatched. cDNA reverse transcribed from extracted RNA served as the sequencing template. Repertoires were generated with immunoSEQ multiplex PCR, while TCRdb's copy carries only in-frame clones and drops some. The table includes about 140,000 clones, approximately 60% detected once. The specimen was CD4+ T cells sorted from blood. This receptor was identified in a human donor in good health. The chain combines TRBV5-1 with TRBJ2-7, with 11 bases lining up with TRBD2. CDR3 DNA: TGCGCCAGCTCCGGGACTAGCGGATACGAGCAGTACTTC. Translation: CASSGTSGYEQYF.